These T cell receptor beta chains were read from a single sample in a study of identical twins. TCRdb ran MiXCR on the 5' RACE reads and lists one entry per CDR3 protein. The sample consists of some 1,700,000 distinct CDR3 sequences, around 29% of them appearing once. Sequencing was performed on cord blood. These receptors all come from a newborn girl in good health. CDR3s include the opening cysteine and the closing phenylalanine or tryptophan. A D gene is named only where the DNA matches it firmly. Clone size is given for some rows only: seen once, a few or many times, or a class if the clone is expanded.

clone size,J gene,D gene,V gene,CDR3 DNA,CDR3 protein
many,TRBJ2-1,TRBD2,TRBV28,TGTGCCAGCAGCACTAGCGGGTTCTACAATGAGCAGTTCTTC,CASSTSGFYNEQFF
-,TRBJ1-2,TRBD1,TRBV28,TGTGCCAGCAGTTCCCAGGGGGGAAGAAACTATGGCTACACCTTC,CASSSQGGRNYGYTF
-,TRBJ1-6,-,TRBV4-1,TGCGCCAGCAGCCAAGACCCAGGAGATAGCTCCTATAATTCACCCCTCCACTTT,CASSQDPGDSSYNSPLHF
few,TRBJ2-3,-,TRBV28,TGTGCCAGCACCTTTCCGAAGGGTGGGACAGATACGCAGTATTTT,CASTFPKGGTDTQYF
-,TRBJ2-5,TRBD1,TRBV7-2,TGTGCCAGCAGCTTTGTACAGGGGGCCTTAGGAGAGACCCAGTACTTC,CASSFVQGALGETQYF
few,TRBJ2-7,-,TRBV20-1,TGCAGTGCTAGAGAGACCTCAAACGGCTACCCCTACGAGCAGTACTTC,CSARETSNGYPYEQYF
-,TRBJ2-1,-,TRBV7-9,TGTGCCAGCAGCTTAGTTGTTGGGGGGCACTGGTACAATGAGCAGTTCTTC,CASSLVVGGHWYNEQFF
few,TRBJ1-4,-,TRBV6-1,TGTGCCAGCAGTGAAATGTGGGTACCTAATGAAAAACTGTTTTTT,CASSEMWVPNEKLFF
few,TRBJ2-7,-,TRBV5-1,TGCGCCAGCAGCTTGGATTCAGGGCTGACCCTCTCCTACGAGCAGTACTTC,CASSLDSGLTLSYEQYF
-,TRBJ1-4,-,TRBV25-1,TGTGCCAGCAGTGAATTGAGGGGGAGTGAAAAACTGTTTTTT,CASSELRGSEKLFF
-,TRBJ2-3,TRBD2,TRBV18,TGTGCCAGCTCACCACTATTCTTAGCGGGGGCCCTCACAGATACGCAGTATTTT,CASSPLFLAGALTDTQYF
-,TRBJ2-7,TRBD2,TRBV4-2,TGTGCCAGCAGCCAAGATATTCTAGCGGGGGAGTACGAGCAGTACTTC,CASSQDILAGEYEQYF
-,TRBJ2-3,TRBD2,TRBV20-1,TGCAGTGCAGGACTAGTGACAAATACGCAGTATTTT,CSAGLVTNTQYF